One sample yielded the 3 T cell receptor beta chains listed below, sequenced in a study of shared clonotypes between healthy human individuals. Assay: immunoSEQ multiplex PCR; the TCRdb copy retains only in-frame clones and omits some. The data contain roughly 490,000 clones, around 78% of them singletons. Source material: PBMCs. The receptors derive from a woman aged 40 to 55 in good health. Some clones in this sample may be carry-over from other donors' samples.

The chain joins TRBV5-1 to TRBJ1-1; D unclear. Germline V gene lookup returns CDR1 SGHRS and CDR2 YFSETQ. This CDR3 spans 13 amino acids. With 2 bases removed from V and 3 bases from J, the gap between germline ends came to 8 bases. The CDR3 sequence is CASSFDGYTEAFF. The CDR3 DNA reads as TGCGCCAGCAGCTTTGACGGTTACACTGAAGCTTTCTTT.

At least ten counts were recorded for this clone. This chain links TRBV7-8 with TRBJ1-2, with TRBD1 matching over 7 bases. V lost 5 bases, J lost 4 bases, and 4 bases stayed unmatched. This CDR3 has 13 residues. Germline loops: CDR1 SGHVS, CDR2 FQNEAQ. The DNA for the CDR3 is TGTGCCAGCAGCCTACAGGGGATCTATGGCTACACCTTC. Protein product: CASSLQGIYGYTF.

The V and J genes are TRBV5-1 and TRBJ1-1; D is ambiguous. From germline, CDR1 is SGHRS and CDR2 YFSETQ. This CDR3 contains 14 residues. V dropped 2 bases and J dropped 4 bases, with 12 bases sitting between them. This chain's CDR3 is CASSLHRASTEAFF. For the CDR3, the DNA is TGCGCCAGCAGCTTACATCGAGCCAGCACTGAAGCTTTCTTT. The full variable domain, in which reference TRBV5-1 and TRBJ1-1 provide the parts outside the CDR3, is KAGVTQTPRYLIKTRGQQVTLSCSPISGHRSVSWYQQTPGQGLQFLFEYFSETQRNKGNFPGRFSGRQFSNSRSEMNVSTLELGDSALYLCASSLHRASTEAFFGQGTRLTVV.